This paragraph covers one T cell receptor (beta chain) sequence. Seattle patients were enrolled during active infection and followed longitudinally. Repertoires were generated with immunoSEQ multiplex PCR, while TCRdb's copy carries only in-frame clones and drops some. The sample lists some 270,000 clones, 80% to 85% occurring once. This sample was included in a study of blood T cell repertoires in COVID-19. On the study more broadly: Samples of COVID-19 (acute and convalescent) were obtained from the United States, Italy and Spain. PBMCs, B-cell-depleted T cells, or T cells provided the cDNA or gDNA that made up the material.

Sequencing was performed on peripheral blood. This clonotype was obtained from a person between 65 and 79 years old with COVID-19, enrolled during active disease.

Written as DNA, the CDR3 is TGTGCCAGCAGGCGAATTCGGGGGGGATCCGGCGGGAGCACAGATACGCAGTATTTT. The encoded protein is CASRRIRGGSGGSTDTQYF. This chain uses TRBV5-6 with TRBJ2-3; the match to TRBD2 covers 8 bases. J was trimmed by 0 bases and V by 5 bases; bases with no gene match: 17. The CDR3 consists of 19 residues. Germline-derived CDR1 and CDR2 are SGHDT and YYEEEE.